This TCR beta chain came from a study of cytomegalovirus exposure and HLA in healthy donors. Study-level results: The majority of CMV-associated TCR beta chains were reported as apparently HLA-restricted in a later analysis. For most TCR beta V segments, an earlier analysis put the productive rate at about 87% or about 30% of the time.

Remarks on this clone: The antigen remains undetermined.

The study ran its PCR with 60 Vbeta and 13 Jbeta primers. Authors' data handling: Later work found 80 million to 85 million unique TCR beta chains, with about 10 million shared. Repertoires were generated with immunoSEQ multiplex PCR, while TCRdb's copy carries only in-frame clones and drops some. V and J calls and clone size follow that table, whereas D and trimming were derived from the DNA. This table has roughly 180,000 clones, about four fifths appearing once. Trimming at V came to 5 bases and at J to 6 bases, leaving 10 bases not matched to a gene. Germline lookup yields CDR1 SGHTA and CDR2 FQGTGA. The CDR3 totals 16 residues.

The sample consisted of PBMCs. The J gene is TRBJ2-2, the V gene TRBV7-3; 9 bases line up with TRBD2. This clonotype was sampled from a male donor in good health and CMV-seronegative. CDR3 loop: CASSPNQRGASGELFF. The CDR3 DNA reads as TGTGCCAGCAGCCCCAATCAGCGGGGGGCATCCGGGGAGCTGTTTTTT. Using reference TRBV7-3 and TRBJ2-2 for the parts outside the CDR3, the full variable domain is GAGVSQTPSNKVTEKGKYVELRCDPISGHTALYWYRQSLGQGPEFLIYFQGTGAADDSGLPNDRFFAVRPEGSVSTLKIQRTERGDSAVYLCASSPNQRGASGELFFGEGSRLTVL.